The 26 T cell receptor beta chains presented below share a single source sample, sequenced in a study of a mutant IDH1 vaccine in newly diagnosed glioma. Time point described: baseline, week 1 (first vaccination visit). Indicated treatment: pre-vaccination baseline after standard-of-care therapy. Measured with immunoSEQ multiplex PCR; TCRdb has only the in-frame clones, and not every one. The repertoire has about 30,000 clones, approximately 80% of them found once; the top ten carry roughly a fifth. Sample: PBMCs, taken from a glioma patient treated with radiotherapy, temozolomide or both. All receptors come from a man aged 30 to 45 with glioma.

This chain joins TRBV6-1 and TRBJ1-6; TRBD1 matches at 9 bases. The CDR3 contains 15 residues. The V gene's germline CDR1 is MNHNS and CDR2 SASEGT. Losses at the gene ends were 6 bases for V and 12 bases for J; bases not matched to a gene: 12. The CDR3 DNA is TGTGCCAGCAGCGTCCCGGGACAGGGTCCGCAACCCCTCCACTTT. Translation: CASSVPGQGPQPLHF.

The V gene is TRBV6-4, the J gene TRBJ2-2, with D tentatively TRBD1 or TRBD2 (5 bases each). The CDR3 length is 19 residues. The V end lost 0 bases, the J end lost 4 bases, and 21 bases lay between the germline ends. In germline, CDR1 is MRHNA, CDR2 SNTAGT. CDR3 bases: TGTGCCAGCAGTGACTCGATATTGGGGGATGATTCGGGCACCGGGGAGCTGTTTTTT. Protein product: CASSDSILGDDSGTGELFF.

V is TRBV9 and J is TRBJ1-2; D not resolved. CDR1 is SGDLS, CDR2 YYNGEE, per germline. CDR3 size: 13 residues. V lost 2 bases to trimming and J lost 8 bases, with 13 bases between them. CDR3 sequence reads: CASSVVEAGGYTF. In DNA, the CDR3 is TGTGCCAGCAGCGTTGTGGAGGCGGGAGGCTACACCTTC.

The J gene is TRBJ1-5, the V gene TRBV5-6, with D possibly TRBD1 on 6 matching bases. Per the germline V gene, CDR1 is SGHDT and CDR2 is YYEEEE. This CDR3 spans 14 amino acids. The V end was cut by 4 bases, the J end by 6 bases, with 14 bases between. The CDR3 DNA follows: TGTGCCAGCAGCGTGGGGGCCTTAAGTCAGCCCCAGCATTTT. Its translation: CASSVGALSQPQHF.

This clone was counted once. V gene TRBV5-1 combines with J gene TRBJ1-5, with 8 bases lining up with TRBD1. Germline V CDR1 and CDR2: SGHRS, YFSETQ. The CDR3 totals 15 residues. The V and J ends lost 3 bases and 7 bases, in that order; junction bases with no gene match: 9. Written as DNA, the CDR3 is TGCGCCAGCAGCTCGACAGGGGATAATAGCCAGCCCCAGCATTTT. Its protein product is CASSSTGDNSQPQHF.

The chain combines TRBV6-1 with TRBJ2-5, with TRBD2 as a possible D gene (6 bases). The CDR3 sequence is 12 residues long. Trimming shortened V by 9 bases and J by 4 bases, and 12 bases separated the two germline ends. Germline V gives CDR1 MNHNS, CDR2 SASEGT. CDR3 sequence (DNA): TGTGCCAGTACCAGGGAGGCAGAGACCCAGTACTTC. It translates to CASTREAETQYF.

Only a few counts were recorded for this clone. This chain links TRBV6-1 with TRBJ2-2; maybe TRBD1 (6 bases). Germline-derived CDR1 and CDR2 are MNHNS and SASEGT. Trimming took off 4 bases at V and 5 bases at J, with 8 bases between the two ends. CDR3 size: 13 residues. Here the CDR3 reads CASSGQETGELFF. DNA for the CDR3: TGTGCCAGCAGTGGACAGGAGACCGGGGAGCTGTTTTTT.

This sequence joins TRBV5-6 and TRBJ2-4; 7 nucleotides line up with TRBD1. V lost 4 bases, J lost 2 bases, and 12 bases stayed unmatched. CDR3 length: 17 residues. CDR1 and CDR2 from the germline V gene are SGHDT and YYEEEE. CDR3 DNA: TGTGCCAGCAGCGCAGGGACAGCGGACTTTCCCAAAAACATTCAGTACTTC. Its translation: CASSAGTADFPKNIQYF. Full variable domain (missing parts from reference TRBV5-6 and TRBJ2-4): DAGVTQSPTHLIKTRGQQVTLRCSPKSGHDTVSWYQQALGQGPQFIFQYYEEEERQRGNFPDRFSGHQFPNYSSELNVNALLLGDSALYLCASSAGTADFPKNIQYFGAGTRLSVL.

The rearrangement links TRBV5-1 to TRBJ1-1; D perhaps matches TRBD1 (6 bases). Trimming removed 3 bases at V and 4 bases at J, with 13 bases between. CDR1 and CDR2 (germline): SGHRS, YFSETQ. CDR3 size: 14 residues. CDR3 sequence: CASSWGTRGTEAFF. The CDR3 DNA is TGCGCCAGCAGCTGGGGGACACGGGGCACTGAAGCTTTCTTT.

The V call is TRBV7-9, the J call TRBJ2-2; no firm D call. The ends were cut back, 5 bases at V and 0 bases at J, with 4 bases in the middle. Germline CDR1 is SEHNR and CDR2 is FQNEAQ (reference sequence). The CDR3 consists of 13 residues. Here the CDR3 DNA reads TGTGCCAGCAGCACGGCGAACACCGGGGAGCTGTTTTTT. This translates into CASSTANTGELFF.

J is TRBJ1-3 and V is TRBV6-1; the D gene is possibly TRBD1 (5 bases). Germline CDR1 reads MNHNS; CDR2 reads SASEGT. The V end lost 1 base, the J end lost 0 bases, and 10 bases lay between the germline ends. This CDR3 spans 16 amino acids. The DNA for the CDR3 is TGTGCCAGCAGTGAAGTCAGGGAGCTCTCTGGAAACACCATATATTTT. As protein: CASSEVRELSGNTIYF.

The genes are TRBV4-3 and TRBJ2-3, with 8 bases that match TRBD1. This CDR3 has 19 amino acids. V gave up 1 base and J gave up 1 base; unmatched junction bases: 13. Germline V gene data show CDR1 as LGHNA and CDR2 as YSLEER. DNA for the CDR3: TGCGCCAGCAGCCAAGTCCTCTCCGCTCCAGGGGGCGGCACAGATACGCAGTATTTT. Amino acids: CASSQVLSAPGGGTDTQYF.

The J gene is TRBJ1-1, the V gene TRBV7-9; D gene uncertain. This CDR3 is 12 amino acids long. The germline gives CDR1 SEHNR, CDR2 FQNEAQ (reference sequence). Deletions cut 4 bases from V and 6 bases from J, with 9 bases between. This CDR3 is CASSSPGPEAFF. The CDR3 nucleotides read TGTGCCAGCAGCTCCCCCGGACCTGAAGCTTTCTTT. The full variable domain, rest sourced from reference TRBV7-9 and TRBJ1-1, is DTGVSQNPRHKITKRGQNVTFRCDPISEHNRLYWYRQTLGQGPEFLTYFQNEAQLEKSRLLSDRFSAERPKGSFSTLEIQRTEQGDSAMYLCASSSPGPEAFFGQGTRLTVV.

The chain couples TRBV27 to TRBJ1-5; TRBD1 aligns across 11 bases. The ends lost 4 bases at V and 6 bases at J; junction bases unmatched: 5. From germline, CDR1 is MNHEY and CDR2 SMNVEV (reference sequence). This CDR3 region has 15 residues. The CDR3 sequence is CASSSGTGGGQPQHF. The CDR3 DNA follows: TGTGCCAGCAGTTCCGGGACAGGGGGAGGTCAGCCCCAGCATTTT.

This clone was observed a few times. J is TRBJ1-1 and V is TRBV30, with D unresolved. V dropped 0 bases and J dropped 3 bases, with 5 bases sitting between them. Germline values: CDR1 GTSNPN, CDR2 SVGIG (reference sequence). This CDR3 spans 12 amino acids. CDR3 amino acids: CAWSVSDTEAFF. The CDR3, as DNA: TGTGCCTGGAGTGTATCCGACACTGAAGCTTTCTTT.

This clone was picked up a small number of times. The chain recombines TRBV19 with TRBJ1-1, with TRBD1 matching over 9 bases. CDR3 size: 17 residues. Germline values: CDR1 LNHDA, CDR2 SQIVND (reference sequence). With V trimmed by 6 bases and J by 5 bases, 16 bases remained unmatched. CDR3 in DNA: TGTGCCAGTAGGGCCCCTACCCCGGGACAGGGATGGACTGAAGCTTTCTTT. Translating it yields CASRAPTPGQGWTEAFF.

The J gene is TRBJ1-1, the V gene TRBV19, with a tentative D call TRBD1 (6 bases). Trimming left V 6 bases short and J 5 bases short, with 19 bases between. The CDR3 loop spans 15 amino acids. The germline V gene encodes CDR1 LNHDA and CDR2 SQIVND (reference sequence). CDR3 coding DNA: TGTGCCAGTAGGGCCACCAGGGGCGGAGGAACTGAAGCTTTCTTT. It translates to CASRATRGGGTEAFF.

The chain carries TRBV5-8 and TRBJ2-7; TRBD1 matches at 11 bases. Per germline, CDR1 SGHTS and CDR2 YDEGEE. Unmatched junction bases numbered 5, after V lost 1 base and J lost 5 bases. The CDR3 totals 15 residues. The CDR3 loop is CASSLYWTGGNEQYF. CDR3 bases: TGTGCCAGCAGCTTGTATTGGACAGGGGGCAACGAGCAGTACTTC.

This sequence joins TRBV4-1 and TRBJ2-3; D is possibly TRBD1 (5 bases). Trimming took 6 bases from V and 4 from J, leaving 14 bases between them. Germline lookup yields CDR1 MGHRA and CDR2 YSYEKL. The CDR3 sequence is 14 residues long. CDR3 nucleotide sequence: TGCGCCAGCAGACTCTCGATGGGGCCAGATACGCAGTATTTT. This gives the protein CASRLSMGPDTQYF.

This chain joins TRBV27 and TRBJ2-2; D might be TRBD2 (6 bases). The CDR3 sequence is 14 residues long. Germline V gene lookup returns CDR1 MNHEY and CDR2 SMNVEV (reference sequence). Trimming shortened V by 6 bases and J by 4 bases, and 12 bases separated the two germline ends. The CDR3 coding sequence is TGTGCCAGCAGGGTCCACGGGGGCACCGGGGAGCTGTTTTTT. Protein product: CASRVHGGTGELFF.

The V gene is TRBV15, the J gene TRBJ1-3; D unresolved. The CDR3 contains 12 residues. The germline V and J ends were trimmed by 5 bases and 4 bases, with 6 bases remaining between them. Germline loops: CDR1 LNHNV, CDR2 YYDKDF (reference sequence). The CDR3 sequence: CATSGRGNTIYF. The CDR3 DNA is TGTGCCACCAGCGGACGCGGAAACACCATATATTTT.

This clone is a singleton in its sample. V and J are TRBV30 and TRBJ1-5; TRBD1 might be the D (5 bases). Germline V gives CDR1 GTSNPN, CDR2 SVGIG (reference sequence). The V gene lost 2 bases and the J gene lost 2 bases, with 16 bases spanning the gap. This CDR3 comprises 16 residues. CDR3: CAWSRSGQGGNQPQHF. In DNA, the CDR3 is TGTGCCTGGAGTAGGAGTGGGCAGGGAGGCAATCAGCCCCAGCATTTT.

The chain employs TRBV11-2 and TRBJ2-5, with 7 bases fitting TRBD2. V lost 8 bases to trimming and J lost 4 bases; unmatched junction nucleotides: 10. Germline CDR1 is SGHAT and CDR2 is FQNNGV. This CDR3 has 14 residues. The CDR3 is CASAPLSSGETQYF. CDR3 in DNA: TGTGCCAGCGCACCTTTGTCTAGCGGAGAGACCCAGTACTTC.

The gene calls are TRBV6-1 and TRBJ2-2; D is undetermined. The germline V gene encodes CDR1 MNHNS and CDR2 SASEGT. Trimming removed 2 bases from V and 1 base from J, with 11 bases in between. There are 16 residues in the CDR3. DNA of the CDR3: TGTGCCAGCAGTGAATTTTATCGTGAGAACACCGGGGAGCTGTTTTTT. This encodes CASSEFYRENTGELFF.

The rearrangement links TRBV6-1 to TRBJ2-1; 10 bases are shared with TRBD1. V gave up 6 bases and J gave up 14 bases; unmatched junction bases: 25. The CDR3 extends over 18 amino acids. Germline values: CDR1 MNHNS, CDR2 SASEGT. The CDR3 region is CASSEIIDRDRGYGRKFF. DNA for the CDR3: TGTGCCAGCAGCGAAATAATTGACCGGGACAGGGGCTATGGGAGGAAGTTCTTC.

This chain connects TRBV4-1 to TRBJ2-3; D gene unclear. Germline V gene data show CDR1 as MGHRA and CDR2 as YSYEKL. V was clipped by 1 base and J by 0 bases, with 11 bases between them. The CDR3 spans 16 residues. CDR3 in DNA: TGCGCCAGCAGCCAAGCCCGGCTGGCTAGCACAGATACGCAGTATTTT. Translation gives CASSQARLASTDTQYF.